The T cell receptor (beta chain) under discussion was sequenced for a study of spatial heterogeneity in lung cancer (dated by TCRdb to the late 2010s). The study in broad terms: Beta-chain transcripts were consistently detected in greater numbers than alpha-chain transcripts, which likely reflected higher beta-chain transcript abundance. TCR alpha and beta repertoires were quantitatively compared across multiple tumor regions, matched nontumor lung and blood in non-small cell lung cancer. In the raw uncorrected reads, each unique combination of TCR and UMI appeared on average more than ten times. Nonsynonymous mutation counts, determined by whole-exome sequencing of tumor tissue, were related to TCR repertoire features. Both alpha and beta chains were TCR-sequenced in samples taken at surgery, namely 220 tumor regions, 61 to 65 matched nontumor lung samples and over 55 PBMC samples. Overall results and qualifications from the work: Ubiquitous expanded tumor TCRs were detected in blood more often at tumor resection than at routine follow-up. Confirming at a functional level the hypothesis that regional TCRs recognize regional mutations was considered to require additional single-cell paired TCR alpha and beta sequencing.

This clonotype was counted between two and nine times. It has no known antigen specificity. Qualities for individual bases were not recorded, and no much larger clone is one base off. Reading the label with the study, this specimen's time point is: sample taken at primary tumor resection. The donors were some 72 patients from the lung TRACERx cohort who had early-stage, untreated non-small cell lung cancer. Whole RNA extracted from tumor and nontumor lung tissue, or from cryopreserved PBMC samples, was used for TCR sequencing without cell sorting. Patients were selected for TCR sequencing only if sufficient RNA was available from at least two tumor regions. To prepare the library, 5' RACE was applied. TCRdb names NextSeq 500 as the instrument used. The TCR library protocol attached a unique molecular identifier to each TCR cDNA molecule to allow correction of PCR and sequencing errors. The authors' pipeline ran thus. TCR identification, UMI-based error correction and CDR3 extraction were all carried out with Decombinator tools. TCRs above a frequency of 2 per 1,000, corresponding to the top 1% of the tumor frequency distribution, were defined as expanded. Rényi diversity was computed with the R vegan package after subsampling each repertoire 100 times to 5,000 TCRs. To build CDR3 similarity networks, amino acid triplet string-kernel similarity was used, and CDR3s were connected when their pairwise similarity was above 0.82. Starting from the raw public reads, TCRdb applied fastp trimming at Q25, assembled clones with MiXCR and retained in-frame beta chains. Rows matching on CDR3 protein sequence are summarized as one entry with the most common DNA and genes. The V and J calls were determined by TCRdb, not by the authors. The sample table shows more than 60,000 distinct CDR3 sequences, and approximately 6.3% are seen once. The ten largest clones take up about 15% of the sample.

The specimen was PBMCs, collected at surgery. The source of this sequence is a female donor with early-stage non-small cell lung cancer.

CDR3 loop: CASARDSLNEKLFF. The nucleotides are TGCGCCTCCGCCCGGGACAGCCTCAATGAAAAACTGTTTTTT. Recombination joined TRBV5-1 with TRBJ1-4; the central 7 bases match TRBD1. The germline V gene gives CDR1 as SGHRS and CDR2 as YFSETQ. The CDR3 starts with the cysteine, ends with the phenylalanine, and has 14 residues. Only CDR3 DNA is held: 42 bases, read in frame from base 1. Germline trimming amounts to 10 bases on V and 5 bases on J, with 11 as the count of junction bases outside the gene matches.